The 12 T cell receptor beta chains presented below share a single source sample, sequenced in a study of blood T cells in healthy people across ages. A second about 6 to 11 cycle PCR used barcoded and J-beta primers. One entry per CDR3 protein results from TCRdb running MiXCR on the 5' RACE reads. The table shows some 640,000 distinct CDR3 sequences, with roughly 31% occurring only once. Source material: blood. These receptors originate from a woman older than 75 in good health.

This clonotype was detected a few times. V and J are TRBV18 and TRBJ1-2; a weak D match, TRBD1 (6 bases). CDR1 is KGHSH, CDR2 LQKENI, per germline. V lost 3 bases and J 3 bases, leaving 11 bases between the germline ends. The length of the CDR3 is 14 residues. CDR3 DNA: TGTGCCAGCTCACCGGTGGGACAAGACTATGGCTACACCTTC. This translates into CASSPVGQDYGYTF. Based on the CDR3 plus reference TRBV18 and TRBJ1-2, the full variable domain is NAGVMQNPRHLVRRRGQEARLRCSPMKGHSHVYWYRQLPEEGLKFMVYLQKENIIDESGMPKERFSAEFPKEGPSILRIQQVVRGDSAAYFCASSPVGQDYGYTFGSGTRLTVV.

This clonotype occurred many times. The chain employs TRBV7-9 and TRBJ2-2; 15 bases line up with TRBD2. The CDR3 covers 16 residues. Germline CDR1 SEHNR, CDR2 FQNEAQ (reference sequence). The V gene end was trimmed by 5 bases and the J gene end by 4 bases; junction bases not matched to a gene: 2. This chain's CDR3 is CASSPGLAGGTGELFF. DNA for the CDR3: TGTGCCAGCAGCCCGGGACTAGCGGGGGGCACCGGGGAGCTGTTTTTT. Full variable domain (remainder filled in from reference TRBV7-9 and TRBJ2-2): DTGVSQNPRHKITKRGQNVTFRCDPISEHNRLYWYRQTLGQGPEFLTYFQNEAQLEKSRLLSDRFSAERPKGSFSTLEIQRTEQGDSAMYLCASSPGLAGGTGELFFGEGSRLTVL.

The chain has TRBV5-1 and TRBJ2-3, with 11 bases lining up with TRBD2. The CDR3 has 19 residues. The germline CDR1 and CDR2 sequences are SGHRS and YFSETQ. V was pared by 4 bases and J by 0 bases, with 13 bases of the junction left unmatched. The CDR3 sequence is CASSARTSSGGLSTDTQYF. The CDR3 DNA reads as TGCGCCAGCAGCGCACGGACCTCTAGCGGGGGGCTCAGCACAGATACGCAGTATTTT.

The sample holds many counts of this clonotype. This chain joins TRBV6-6 and TRBJ1-2; the D is unclear. Germline lookup yields CDR1 MNHNY and CDR2 SVGAGI (reference sequence). V was cut by 7 bases and J by 4 bases, with 16 bases left in between. The CDR3 is 14 residues long. DNA for the CDR3: TGTGCCAGCACCTGGACCCAAGAGGGCTATGGCTACACCTTC. Its protein is CASTWTQEGYGYTF.

A few counts support this clonotype. A much larger clone is a single base away; this may be a read error. This chain joins TRBV29-1 and TRBJ2-1; 9 nucleotides match TRBD2. Trimming took 7 bases from V and 6 from J; bases not matched to a gene: 10. CDR1 and CDR2 (germline): SQVTM, ANQGSEA. This CDR3 has 14 residues. CDR3 protein: CSAGRAGGSNEQFF. CDR3 nucleotide sequence: TGCAGCGCCGGACGAGCGGGGGGCTCCAATGAGCAGTTCTTC.

This chain joins TRBV5-4 and TRBJ2-2; 8 bases line up with TRBD1. Germline trimming cut 7 bases from V and 0 bases from J; bases unmatched to any gene: 5. Germline V lookup: CDR1 SGHNT, CDR2 YYREEE (reference sequence). This CDR3 is built from 15 residues. Here the CDR3 reads CASFRTGPNTGELFF. In DNA form, the CDR3 reads TGTGCCAGCTTTCGGACAGGGCCGAACACCGGGGAGCTGTTTTTT.

There are many counts of this clonotype. V usage is TRBV7-6 and J usage is TRBJ2-1, with 8 bases lining up with TRBD2. V gave up 7 bases and J gave up 4 bases; unmatched junction bases: 6. The CDR3 length is 14 residues. CDR1 is SGHVS and CDR2 is FNYEAQ in the germline V gene. CDR3 bases: TGTGCCAGCACTCCGGGAGGGGGATACAATGAGCAGTTCTTC. Translation: CASTPGGGYNEQFF.

The chain recombines TRBV4-1 with TRBJ1-2; D possibly corresponds to TRBD1 (6 bases). The V end lost 1 base, the J end lost 7 bases, and 16 bases lay between the germline ends. CDR1 MGHRA and CDR2 YSYEKL come from the germline V gene. The length of the CDR3 is 15 residues. The CDR3 loop is CASSQVEGGQSGYTF. Written as DNA, the CDR3 is TGCGCCAGCAGCCAAGTAGAAGGGGGTCAGTCTGGCTACACCTTC.

This clonotype was seen more than once but under ten times. A much larger clone lies one base from this, so it may be a read error. The chain recombines TRBV12-3 or TRBV12-4 with TRBJ2-3; D unresolved. This CDR3 has 15 residues. The CDR3 spells CASSLVVNPGDMQYF. The CDR3 nucleotides read TGTGCCAGCAGTTTAGTGGTCAACCCTGGAGATATGCAGTATTTT.

The rearrangement joins TRBV6-5 to TRBJ1-2; D gene unclear. Per germline, CDR1 MNHEY and CDR2 SVGAGI. This CDR3 has 14 amino acids. V dropped 0 bases and J dropped 11 bases, with 16 bases sitting between them. CDR3 nucleotide sequence: TGTGCCAGCAGTTACTCATGGAGGGTACTAGTTTACACCTTC. Its translation is CASSYSWRVLVYTF.

As for this clonotype: A clone one base away is much larger, so this may be a read error. V and J are TRBV6-1 and TRBJ2-3; the D gene is possibly TRBD1 (6 bases). With the DNA end fitting TRBJ2-1 better, the J assignment may be wrong. Germline CDR1 is MNHNS and CDR2 is SASEGT. The CDR3 covers 13 residues. The DNA for the CDR3 is TGTGCCAGCAGGGAATCGGGACATGTTCCCCAGTTCTTC. This gives the protein CASRESGHVPQFF.

This clonotype was counted a few times. The chain links TRBV2 to TRBJ2-3; 8 positions agree with TRBD2. This CDR3 spans 15 amino acids. Germline V gene sequence: CDR1 SNHLY, CDR2 FYNNEI. V gave up 10 bases and J gave up 2 bases; unmatched junction bases: 11. The CDR3 DNA follows: TGTGCCACCTCTATCCGGCGGGGGGCCACAGATACGCAGTATTTT. Translating gives CATSIRRGATDTQYF. The entire variable domain, with the rest obtained from reference TRBV2 and TRBJ2-3, is as follows: EPEVTQTPSHQVTQMGQEVILRCVPISNHLYFYWYRQILGQKVEFLVSFYNNEISEKSEIFDDQFSVERPDGSNFTLKIRSTKLEDSAMYFCATSIRRGATDTQYFGPGTRLTVL.